These T cell receptor beta chains were read from a single sample in a study of circulating CD8 cells and anti-PD-1 response in melanoma. TCRdb redid the calling of the reads with MiXCR, one entry per CDR3 protein. Among roughly 790 distinct CDR3 sequences listed, around 7% were seen once. The sequencing here drew on CD8+ T cells from PBMCs, taken at baseline or after one month of anti-PD-1 therapy (not recorded which). The receptor source for this set is a human donor with melanoma. Both conserved end residues are part of each CDR3. The size field reads once, few or many counts, or a class when the clone is expanded.

length	V	J	size	CDR3
19	TRBV15	TRBJ1-3	medium-sized	CATSSELAGTGGSGNTIYF
17	TRBV5-6	TRBJ2-1	few	CASFGLAGSSSYNEQFF
16	TRBV4-2	TRBJ2-1	medium-sized	CASSQDPRPSYNEQFF
11	TRBV27	TRBJ2-5	medium-sized	CASSRGETQYF
14	TRBV7-2	TRBJ2-7	hyperexpanded	CASSLQLGGREQYF
13	TRBV28	TRBJ1-1	medium-sized	CASSERGDPEAFF
16	TRBV18	TRBJ2-7	medium-sized	CASSWSGGSSPYEQYF
16	TRBV12-5	TRBJ1-5	medium-sized	CASGLPRRYSNQPQHF
13	TRBV19	TRBJ1-6	medium-sized	CASGGQLNSPLHF
15	TRBV19	TRBJ1-1	few	CASSIQQGGNTEAFF
12	TRBV27	TRBJ2-7	medium-sized	CASSRQGHEQYF
13	TRBV19	TRBJ1-1	large	CASIDGLNTEAFF
16	TRBV14	TRBJ2-7	large	CASSQDGGQDRYEQYF
14	TRBV19	TRBJ2-7	medium-sized	CATQRTGGIYEQYF